This TCR beta chain was identified during a study of T cells in pancreatic ductal adenocarcinoma. The V gene lost 4 bases and the J gene lost 1 base, with 7 bases spanning the gap. The CDR3 sequence is 13 residues long. Germline V gene data show CDR1 as SGHTA and CDR2 as FQGNSA. The repertoire was sequenced with immunoSEQ multiplex PCR; TCRdb's copy has only in-frame clones and lacks some. The sample holds approximately 16,000 clones, under 95% seen once. Study-wide points: This surgical cohort overrepresents the minority presenting with early-stage disease. Tumor samples had fewer productive templates and about 8-fold fewer unique clonotypes than blood. Tumors hold more CD45RO+ effector T cells, which may bias toward lower diversity.

A note on this clone: Its antigen remains unidentified.

The selected patients with pancreatic ductal adenocarcinoma had surgery but no neoadjuvant therapy. Source material: PBMCs. The TCR originated in a human donor with pancreatic ductal adenocarcinoma. The rearrangement uses TRBV7-2 and TRBJ1-1; no definite D call. The CDR3 loop reads CASSSVGNTEAFF. CDR3 nucleotides: TGTGCCAGCAGCTCCGTAGGGAACACTGAAGCTTTCTTT.